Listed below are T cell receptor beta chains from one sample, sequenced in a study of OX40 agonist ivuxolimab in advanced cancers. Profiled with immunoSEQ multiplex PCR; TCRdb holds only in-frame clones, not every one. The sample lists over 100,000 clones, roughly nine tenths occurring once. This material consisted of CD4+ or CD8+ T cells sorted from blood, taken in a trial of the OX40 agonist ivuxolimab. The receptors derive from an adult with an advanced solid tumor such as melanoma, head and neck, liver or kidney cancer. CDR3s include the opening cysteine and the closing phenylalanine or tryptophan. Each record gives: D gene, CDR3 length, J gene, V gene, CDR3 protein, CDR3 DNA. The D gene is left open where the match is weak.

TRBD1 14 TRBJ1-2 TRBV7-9 CASSIQGGNYGYTF TGTGCCAGCAGCATACAGGGGGGTAACTATGGCTACACCTTC
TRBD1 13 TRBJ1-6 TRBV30 CAWNKGGSSPLHF TGTGCCTGGAATAAAGGGGGCTCTTCACCCCTCCACTTT
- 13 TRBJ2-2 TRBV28 CASSLGNTGELFF TGTGCCAGCAGTTTAGGGAACACCGGGGAGCTGTTTTTT
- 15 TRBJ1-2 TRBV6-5 CASSYSGVSNYGYTF TGTGCCAGCAGTTACTCTGGGGTTTCTAACTATGGCTACACCTTC
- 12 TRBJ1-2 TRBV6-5 CASSSPPGGYTF TGTGCCAGCAGCTCCCCCCCCGGTGGCTACACCTTC
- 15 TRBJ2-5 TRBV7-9 CASSLAQERKETQYF TGTGCCAGCAGCTTAGCGCAGGAAAGGAAGGAGACCCAGTACTTC
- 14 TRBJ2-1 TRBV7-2 CASSLGLAGDEQFF TGTGCCAGCAGCTTAGGACTAGCAGGGGATGAGCAGTTCTTC
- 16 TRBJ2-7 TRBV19 CASSILGLADHREQYF TGTGCCAGTAGTATCTTGGGACTTGCCGACCACCGAGAGCAGTACTTC
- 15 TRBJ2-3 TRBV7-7 CASSSGLSSTDTQYF TGTGCCAGCAGCTCCGGCCTCTCCTCCACAGATACGCAGTATTTT
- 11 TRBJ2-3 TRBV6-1 CAIWGSDTQYF TGTGCCATTTGGGGGTCGGATACGCAGTATTTT
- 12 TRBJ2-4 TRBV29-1 CSVAKTGDIQYF TGCAGCGTTGCCAAGACGGGGGACATTCAGTACTTC
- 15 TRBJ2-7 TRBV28 CASSLGGGSPYEQYF TGTGCCAGCAGTTTGGGCGGCGGCAGTCCTTACGAGCAGTACTTC